This T cell receptor (beta chain) is from a study of T cells in Graves' hyperthyroidism and ophthalmopathy. Study-level results: Blood samples included most of the expanded thyroid clonotypes exceeding 0.001.

V was pared by 0 bases and J by 6 bases, with 12 bases between. The CDR3 contains 14 residues. The germline gives CDR1 SGHNT, CDR2 YYREEE (reference sequence). The sample holds a few counts of this clonotype. Antigen specificity is unknown. Every diagnosis used clinical symptoms, serum thyroxine and TRAb, thyroid ultrasound and orbital computed tomography. Fresh 10 ml peripheral blood yielded PBMCs. RNA transcripts served as the template for amplifying TCR beta CDR3 regions. In the first-round RT-PCR of the TCR CDR3, the HTBI primer set was used. TCRdb passed the multiplex PCR reads through MiXCR, listing each CDR3 protein once. The sample includes around 340,000 distinct CDR3 sequences, approximately 18% seen only once; the top ten take 30% to 40%.

The material sequenced was blood. The chain combines TRBV5-4 with TRBJ1-2; tentative D call: TRBD1 (5 bases). The TCR comes from a woman in her thirties with Graves' hyperthyroidism that later progressed to Graves' ophthalmopathy. The CDR3 region has the DNA TGTGCCAGCAGCTTGGCCGAAGGGGATCATGGCTACACCTTC. This sequence encodes CASSLAEGDHGYTF.